These 29 T cell receptor beta chains originate from one sample sequenced in a study of blood T cell repertoires in COVID-19. Only in-frame clones appear in the TCRdb table, and some are missing; sequencing was by immunoSEQ multiplex PCR. Here the sample spans about 200,000 clones, approximately 79% being singletons. Sequencing was done on a sample of peripheral blood. Source of these receptors: a human donor in a cohort sampled during active COVID-19.

The rearrangement joins TRBV30 to TRBJ1-5; TRBD1 agrees at 7 bases. The CDR3 sequence is 15 residues long. CDR1 is GTSNPN, CDR2 SVGIG, per germline (reference sequence). Trimming removed 5 bases from V and 0 bases from J; junction bases left unmatched: 7. In DNA form, the CDR3 reads TGTGCCTGGTCCGGACAGGTCGGTAGCAATCAGCCCCAGCATTTT. Translation: CAWSGQVGSNQPQHF.

This chain links TRBV7-9 with TRBJ2-7; 9 bases agree with TRBD1. There are 17 residues in the CDR3. V lost 5 bases, J lost 3 bases, and 14 bases stayed unmatched. Per germline, CDR1 SEHNR and CDR2 FQNEAQ (reference sequence). Here the CDR3 reads CASSDFGWRQGDYEQYF. CDR3 DNA sequence: TGTGCCAGCAGCGATTTCGGGTGGAGACAGGGGGACTACGAGCAGTACTTC.

This chain connects TRBV5-8 to TRBJ2-5, with D unclear. Looked up from germline, CDR1 is SGHTS and CDR2 is YDEGEE. CDR3 length: 15 residues. V lost 2 bases, J lost 4 bases, and 15 bases lay in between. In nucleotides, the CDR3 is TGTGCCAGCAGCTTTGAGTTGAGGAAATTAGAGACCCAGTACTTC. It translates to CASSFELRKLETQYF.

The sample holds one count of this clone. In nucleotides, the CDR3 is TGTGCCACCAGTGACCGACAGGGTGGGGAGACCCAGTACTTC. This gives the protein CATSDRQGGETQYF. The chain combines TRBV24-1 with TRBJ2-5; 7 bases agree with TRBD1. With V trimmed by 4 bases and J by 5 bases, 6 bases remained unmatched. The CDR3 extends over 14 amino acids. CDR1 and CDR2 (germline): KGHDR, SFDVKD.

CDR3 protein: CASSVTANTEAFF. DNA of the CDR3: TGTGCCAGCAGTGTTACAGCGAACACTGAAGCTTTCTTT. This chain joins TRBV12-3 or TRBV12-4 and TRBJ1-1, with D hard to call. The V end was cut by 5 bases, the J end by 1 base, with 8 bases between. The CDR3 length is 13 residues.

The V gene is TRBV18, the J gene TRBJ1-6; the D gene is possibly TRBD1 (6 bases). Germline CDR1 and CDR2: KGHSH and LQKENI. Trimming left V 3 bases short and J 9 bases short, with 15 bases between. The CDR3 runs to 15 residues. The CDR3 DNA reads as TGTGCCAGCTCACCCCTCGGGGGGGCGGTTTCACCCCTCCACTTT. This encodes CASSPLGGAVSPLHF.

The V and J genes are TRBV11-2 and TRBJ2-1; 12 bases are a match to TRBD2. Germline CDR1 and CDR2: SGHAT and FQNNGV. The CDR3 extends over 15 amino acids. Unmatched junction bases numbered 2, after V lost 1 base and J lost 7 bases. The CDR3 is CASSLALAGGNEQFF. The CDR3 DNA sequence: TGTGCCAGCAGCTTAGCCCTAGCGGGAGGGAATGAGCAGTTCTTC.

The chain has TRBV6-2 or TRBV6-3 and TRBJ2-1; D perhaps matches TRBD2 (5 bases). This CDR3 is 14 amino acids long. Trimming stripped 3 bases from V and 6 bases from J, with 12 bases between. The germline V gene encodes CDR1 MNHEY and CDR2 SVGEGT. The CDR3 sequence is CASSYLTDFNEQFF. Here the CDR3 DNA reads TGTGCCAGCAGTTATCTCACGGACTTCAATGAGCAGTTCTTC.

This clone came up a few times. The V gene is TRBV19, the J gene TRBJ1-1, with D perhaps TRBD1 (6 bases). The CDR3 is 14 amino acids. Germline CDR1 is LNHDA and CDR2 is SQIVND (reference sequence). V was cut by 3 bases and J by 3 bases, with 11 bases left in between. The DNA of the CDR3 is TGTGCCAGTAGTATCGGCAGGGGATACACTGAAGCTTTCTTT. It codes for CASSIGRGYTEAFF.

The chain recombines TRBV28 with TRBJ2-3, with 10 bases aligning to TRBD2. This CDR3 is built from 14 residues. V lost 2 bases and J lost 4; bases outside the gene matches: 0. Germline-derived CDR1 and CDR2 are MDHEN and SYDVKM. The DNA for the CDR3 is TGTGCCAGCAGTTTACTAGCGGGAGCAGATACGCAGTATTTT. As protein: CASSLLAGADTQYF. Based on the CDR3 plus reference TRBV28 and TRBJ2-3, the full variable domain is DVKVTQSSRYLVKRTGEKVFLECVQDMDHENMFWYRQDPGLGLRLIYFSYDVKMKEKGDIPEGYSVSREKKERFSLILESASTNQTSMYLCASSLLAGADTQYFGPGTRLTVL.

The chain recombines TRBV28 with TRBJ2-7; D unclear. The V end was cut by 3 bases, the J end by 5 bases, with 17 bases between. The V gene's germline CDR1 is MDHEN and CDR2 SYDVKM. The CDR3 extends over 15 amino acids. The CDR3 bases are TGTGCCAGCAGTTTCCTCACACGAGGAGTTAACGAGCAGTACTTC. Protein: CASSFLTRGVNEQYF. Drawing the rest from reference TRBV28 and TRBJ2-7, the complete variable domain is DVKVTQSSRYLVKRTGEKVFLECVQDMDHENMFWYRQDPGLGLRLIYFSYDVKMKEKGDIPEGYSVSREKKERFSLILESASTNQTSMYLCASSFLTRGVNEQYFGPGTRLTVT.

The J gene is TRBJ2-7, the V gene TRBV27; D possibly corresponds to TRBD1 (6 bases). Germline V CDR1 and CDR2: MNHEY, SMNVEV (reference sequence). This CDR3 is 15 amino acids long. The V end lost 2 bases, the J end lost 5 bases, and 16 bases lay between the germline ends. CDR3 sequence reads: CASSLIPGAVNEQYF. The CDR3 region has the DNA TGTGCCAGCAGTTTAATCCCAGGGGCCGTTAACGAGCAGTACTTC.

This chain uses TRBV12-3 or TRBV12-4 with TRBJ2-7; 7 bases fit TRBD1. Trimming at V came to 6 bases and at J to 4 bases, leaving 6 bases not matched to a gene. The CDR3 totals 13 residues. The CDR3 sequence is CASSSGTVYEQYF. As DNA, the CDR3 is TGTGCCAGCAGCTCCGGGACAGTATACGAGCAGTACTTC.

Here the CDR3 reads CASSRWTGVNEQFF. The CDR3 region has the DNA TGTGCCAGCAGTCGCTGGACAGGGGTCAATGAGCAGTTCTTC. The V and J genes are TRBV27 and TRBJ2-1; TRBD1 agrees at 9 bases. From germline, CDR1 is MNHEY and CDR2 SMNVEV (reference sequence). V lost 5 bases, J lost 6 bases, and 5 bases stayed unmatched. The CDR3 consists of 14 residues.

This chain uses TRBV7-2 with TRBJ2-7, with 7 bases fitting TRBD1. The CDR3 is 16 amino acids. CDR1 and CDR2 (germline): SGHTA, FQGNSA. The V and J ends lost 2 bases and 0 bases, in that order; junction bases with no gene match: 7. DNA of the CDR3: TGTGCCAGCAGCTTACCCCCACAGGGGAGCTCCTACGAGCAGTACTTC. It encodes CASSLPPQGSSYEQYF.

This clone showed up just a few times. The chain carries TRBV19 and TRBJ2-7, with 8 bases that match TRBD1. CDR1 LNHDA and CDR2 SQIVND come from the germline V gene (reference sequence). The CDR3 contains 14 residues. V was clipped by 1 base and J by 5 bases; unmatched bases: 4. Here the CDR3 reads CASSIGPGGNEQYF. The CDR3 DNA reads as TGTGCCAGTAGTATAGGCCCAGGGGGCAACGAGCAGTACTTC.

This rearrangement joins TRBV30 to TRBJ2-7, with D perhaps TRBD2 (5 bases). The CDR3 totals 14 residues. Germline loops: CDR1 GTSNPN, CDR2 SVGIG (reference sequence). The V end lost 0 bases, the J end lost 0 bases, and 9 bases lay between the germline ends. The CDR3 sequence: CAWSVLEVSYEQYF. Written as DNA, the CDR3 is TGTGCCTGGAGTGTACTGGAGGTCTCCTACGAGCAGTACTTC.

The chain links TRBV7-3 to TRBJ2-1; D ambiguous. Germline V gene sequence: CDR1 SGHTA, CDR2 FQGTGA. V gave up 5 bases and J gave up 13 bases, with 18 bases separating them. The CDR3 contains 13 residues. CDR3 bases: TGTGCCAGCAGCCCTACTTCTAGTCACCCTCAGTTCTTC. As protein: CASSPTSSHPQFF.

CDR3: CASSPGPLLGYTF. CDR3 sequence (DNA): TGTGCCAGCAGCCCTGGGCCCCTCCTTGGCTACACCTTC. The chain joins TRBV5-5 to TRBJ1-2, with D unclear. Between the trimmed V and J ends, which lost 4 bases and 7 bases, there was a span of 14 bases. Germline lookup yields CDR1 SGHKS and CDR2 YYEKEE (reference sequence). This CDR3 has 13 amino acids.

The J gene is TRBJ1-1, the V gene TRBV3-1 (or the pseudogene TRBV3-2); 11 positions match TRBD1. With 0 bases clipped from V and 5 bases from J, the junction kept 8 bases outside the gene matches. The CDR3 is 17 amino acids. Germline V gene lookup returns CDR1 LGHDT and CDR2 YNNKEL (reference sequence). The CDR3 DNA sequence: TGTGCCAGCAGCCAAGATCGTCCCCGGGACAGGGGGACTGAAGCTTTCTTT. It codes for CASSQDRPRDRGTEAFF.

V usage is TRBV6-1 and J usage is TRBJ1-2; TRBD1 matches 7 bases. The CDR3 runs 13 residues. Trimming cost V 3 bases and J 7 bases; bases outside gene matches: 5. Germline V gives CDR1 MNHNS, CDR2 SASEGT. The CDR3 here is CASSEQGVGGYTF. CDR3 sequence (DNA): TGTGCCAGCAGTGAGCAGGGGGTTGGTGGCTACACCTTC.

This clone has a handful of counts. The V gene is TRBV18, the J gene TRBJ2-1; D gene ambiguous. V dropped 6 bases and J dropped 9 bases, with 18 bases sitting between them. Germline V gives CDR1 KGHSH, CDR2 LQKENI. The CDR3 spans 14 residues. CDR3 nucleotide sequence: TGTGCCAGCTCCCCCCGCCTGACTGAAGGTGAGCAGTTCTTC. Residues: CASSPRLTEGEQFF. The entire variable domain, with the rest obtained from reference TRBV18 and TRBJ2-1, is as follows: NAGVMQNPRHLVRRRGQEARLRCSPMKGHSHVYWYRQLPEEGLKFMVYLQKENIIDESGMPKERFSAEFPKEGPSILRIQQVVRGDSAAYFCASSPRLTEGEQFFGPGTRLTVL.

This clone was observed a few times. The V and J genes are TRBV19 and TRBJ2-1, with TRBD2 matching 9 bases. Germline CDR1 reads LNHDA; CDR2 reads SQIVND (reference sequence). V was pared by 2 bases and J by 2 bases, with 7 bases of the junction left unmatched. This CDR3 has 17 amino acids. The CDR3, as DNA: TGTGCCAGTAGTATAAGTCGGGCTAGCGGGACCTACAATGAGCAGTTCTTC. This sequence encodes CASSISRASGTYNEQFF.

This clone has a single count. The rearrangement uses TRBV19 and TRBJ2-5; the D gene is possibly TRBD2 (5 bases). The V gene's germline CDR1 is LNHDA and CDR2 SQIVND (reference sequence). V shed 1 base and J shed 6 bases, with 9 bases lying between them. The CDR3 has 13 residues. The CDR3, as DNA: TGTGCCAGTAGTATAGCGGGGTGGCAGACCCAGTACTTC. Translated: CASSIAGWQTQYF.

V and J are TRBV18 and TRBJ2-7; D is uncertain. CDR3 length: 13 residues. Germline CDR1 reads KGHSH; CDR2 reads LQKENI. V gave up 1 base and J gave up 0 bases, with 4 bases separating them. The CDR3 nucleotides are TGTGCCAGCTCACCACAGAGCTCCTACGAGCAGTACTTC. It yields the protein CASSPQSSYEQYF. The full variable domain, with the rest looked up from reference TRBV18 and TRBJ2-7, is NAGVMQNPRHLVRRRGQEARLRCSPMKGHSHVYWYRQLPEEGLKFMVYLQKENIIDESGMPKERFSAEFPKEGPSILRIQQVVRGDSAAYFCASSPQSSYEQYFGPGTRLTVT.

The chain links TRBV10-3 to TRBJ2-1; 8 bases map to TRBD2. Germline CDR1 and CDR2: ENHRY and SYGVKD. The V gene end was trimmed by 2 bases and the J gene end by 7 bases; junction bases not matched to a gene: 7. The length of the CDR3 is 15 residues. The CDR3 nucleotides read TGTGCCATCAGTGAGCTTGATAGCGGGAAGAATGAGCAGTTCTTC. Translating gives CAISELDSGKNEQFF.

The CDR3 nucleotides read TGTGCCAGCAGCCAAGATTGGGGGGGACGTGGCTACACCTTC. Translated, it gives CASSQDWGGRGYTF. This chain links TRBV3-1 (or the pseudogene TRBV3-2) with TRBJ1-2; D might be TRBD1 (5 bases). The CDR3 spans 14 residues. The V gene's germline CDR1 is LGHDT and CDR2 YNNKEL (reference sequence). Trimming removed 0 bases from V and 7 bases from J, with 12 bases in between.

The chain has TRBV28 and TRBJ2-7; D is unclear. V shed 2 bases and J shed 2 bases, with 10 bases lying between them. The CDR3 length is 14 residues. The germline gives CDR1 MDHEN, CDR2 SYDVKM. The CDR3 here is CASSLEPPPYEQYF. The CDR3 region has the DNA TGTGCCAGCAGTTTAGAGCCCCCCCCCTACGAGCAGTACTTC.

The CDR3 coding sequence is TGTGCCAGCAGTTACCGGGACAGGGCCACTGAAGCTTTCTTT. Its protein is CASSYRDRATEAFF. The V gene is TRBV27, the J gene TRBJ1-1; TRBD1 aligns across 9 bases. CDR1 is MNHEY and CDR2 is SMNVEV in the germline V gene (reference sequence). The CDR3 runs 14 residues. V lost 4 bases and J lost 4; bases outside the gene matches: 4.